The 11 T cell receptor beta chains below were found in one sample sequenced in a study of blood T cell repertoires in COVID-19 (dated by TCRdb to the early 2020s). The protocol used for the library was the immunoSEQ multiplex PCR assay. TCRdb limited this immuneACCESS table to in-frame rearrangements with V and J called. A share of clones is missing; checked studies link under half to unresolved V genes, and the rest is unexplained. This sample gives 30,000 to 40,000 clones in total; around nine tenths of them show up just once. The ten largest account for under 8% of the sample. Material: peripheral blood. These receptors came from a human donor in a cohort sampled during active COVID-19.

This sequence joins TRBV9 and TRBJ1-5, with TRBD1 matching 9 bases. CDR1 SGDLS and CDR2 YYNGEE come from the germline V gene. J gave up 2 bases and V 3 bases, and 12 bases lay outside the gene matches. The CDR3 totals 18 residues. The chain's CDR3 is CASSAQPGTGWRNQPQHF. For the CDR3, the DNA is TGTGCCAGCAGCGCCCAACCCGGGACAGGGTGGCGCAATCAGCCCCAGCATTTT.

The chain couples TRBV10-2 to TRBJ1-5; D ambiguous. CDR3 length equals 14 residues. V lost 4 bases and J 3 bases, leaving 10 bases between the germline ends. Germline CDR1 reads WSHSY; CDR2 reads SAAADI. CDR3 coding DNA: TGCGCCAGCAGTGTTCAGATTGACAATCAGCCCCAGCATTTT. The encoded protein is CASSVQIDNQPQHF.

The CDR3 is CASSPEDRTGYNEQFF. CDR3 coding DNA: TGTGCCAGCTCACCAGAAGATCGGACAGGCTACAATGAGCAGTTCTTC. The rearrangement joins TRBV18 to TRBJ2-1; 7 positions agree with TRBD1. Germline V gene sequence: CDR1 KGHSH, CDR2 LQKENI. The V segment lost 2 bases and the J segment 3 bases; nucleotides outside the gene matches: 7. The CDR3 is 16 amino acids.

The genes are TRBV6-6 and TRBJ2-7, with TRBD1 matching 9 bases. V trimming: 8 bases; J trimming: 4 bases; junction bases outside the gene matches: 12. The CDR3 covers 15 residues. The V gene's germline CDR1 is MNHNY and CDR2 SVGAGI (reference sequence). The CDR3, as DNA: TGTGCCAGCGACCGCCCCGGGACAGGGAGGTACGAGCAGTACTTC. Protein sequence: CASDRPGTGRYEQYF.

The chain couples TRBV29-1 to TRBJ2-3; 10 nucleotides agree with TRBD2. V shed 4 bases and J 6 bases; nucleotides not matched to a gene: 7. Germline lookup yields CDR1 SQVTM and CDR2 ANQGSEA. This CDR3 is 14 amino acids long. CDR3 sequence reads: CSVGTSGGSDTQYF. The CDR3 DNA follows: TGCAGCGTTGGGACTAGCGGTGGCTCGGATACGCAGTATTTT.

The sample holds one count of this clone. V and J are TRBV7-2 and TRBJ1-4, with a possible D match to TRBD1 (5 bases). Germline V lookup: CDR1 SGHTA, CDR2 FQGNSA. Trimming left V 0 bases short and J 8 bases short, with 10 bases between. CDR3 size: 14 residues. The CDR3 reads CASSLAHGQEKLFF. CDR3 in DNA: TGTGCCAGCAGCTTAGCGCACGGACAAGAAAAACTGTTTTTT.

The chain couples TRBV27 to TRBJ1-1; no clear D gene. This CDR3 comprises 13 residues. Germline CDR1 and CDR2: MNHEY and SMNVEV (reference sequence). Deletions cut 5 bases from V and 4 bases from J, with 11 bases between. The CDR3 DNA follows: TGTGCCAGCAGTACGCGGGGTGTCACTGAAGCTTTCTTT. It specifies CASSTRGVTEAFF.

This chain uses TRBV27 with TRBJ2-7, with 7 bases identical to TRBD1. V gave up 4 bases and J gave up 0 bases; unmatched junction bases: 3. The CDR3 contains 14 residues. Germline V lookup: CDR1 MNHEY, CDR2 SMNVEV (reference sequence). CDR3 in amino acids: CASSWGTASYEQYF. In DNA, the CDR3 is TGTGCCAGCAGTTGGGGGACAGCCTCCTACGAGCAGTACTTC.

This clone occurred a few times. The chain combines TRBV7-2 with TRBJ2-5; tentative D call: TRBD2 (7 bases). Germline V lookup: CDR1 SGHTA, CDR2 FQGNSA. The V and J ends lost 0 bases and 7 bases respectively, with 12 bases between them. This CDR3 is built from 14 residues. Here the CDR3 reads CASSLAGGPGTQYF. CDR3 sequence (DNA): TGTGCCAGCAGCTTAGCGGGGGGGCCGGGGACCCAGTACTTC.

The CDR3 reads CASSEDRTLYGYTF. The CDR3 region has the DNA TGTGCCAGCAGTGAGGACAGGACGCTCTATGGCTACACCTTC. The gene calls are TRBV6-1 and TRBJ1-2; 7 bases agree with TRBD1. With V trimmed by 3 bases and J by 4 bases, 5 bases remained unmatched. The CDR3 length is 14 residues. The V gene's germline CDR1 is MNHNS and CDR2 SASEGT.

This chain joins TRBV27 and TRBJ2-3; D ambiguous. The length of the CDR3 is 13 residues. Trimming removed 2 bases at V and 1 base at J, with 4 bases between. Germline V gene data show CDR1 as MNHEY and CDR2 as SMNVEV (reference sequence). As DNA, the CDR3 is TGTGCCAGCAGTTTAGCGGGCACAGATACGCAGTATTTT. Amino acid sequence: CASSLAGTDTQYF.